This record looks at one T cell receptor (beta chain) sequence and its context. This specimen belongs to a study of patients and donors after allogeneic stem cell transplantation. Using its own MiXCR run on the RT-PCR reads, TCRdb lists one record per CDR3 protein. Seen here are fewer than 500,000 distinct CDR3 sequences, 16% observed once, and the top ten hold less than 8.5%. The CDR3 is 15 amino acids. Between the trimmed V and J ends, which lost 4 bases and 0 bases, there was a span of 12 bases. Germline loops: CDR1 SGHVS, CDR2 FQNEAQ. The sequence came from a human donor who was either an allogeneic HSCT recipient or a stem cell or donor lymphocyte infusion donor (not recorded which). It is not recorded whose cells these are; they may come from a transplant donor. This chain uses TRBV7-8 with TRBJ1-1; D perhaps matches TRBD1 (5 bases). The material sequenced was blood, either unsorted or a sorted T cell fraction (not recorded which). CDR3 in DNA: TGTGCCAGCAGCTCCTTCAGGACAATGAACACTGAAGCTTTCTTT. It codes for CASSSFRTMNTEAFF.